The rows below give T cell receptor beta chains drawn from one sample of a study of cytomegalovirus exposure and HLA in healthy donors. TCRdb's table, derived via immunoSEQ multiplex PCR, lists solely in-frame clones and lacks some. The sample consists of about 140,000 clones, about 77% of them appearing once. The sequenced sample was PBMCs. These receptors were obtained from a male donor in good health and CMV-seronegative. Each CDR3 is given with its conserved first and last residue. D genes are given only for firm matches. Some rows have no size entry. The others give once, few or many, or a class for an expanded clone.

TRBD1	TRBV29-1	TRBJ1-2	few	CSGRGPGYGYTF	TGCAGCGGGAGGGGGCCGGGCTATGGCTACACCTTC
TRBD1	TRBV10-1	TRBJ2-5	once	CASSESPQQGAWEETQYF	TGCGCCAGCAGTGAGTCCCCTCAACAGGGGGCTTGGGAAGAGACCCAGTACTTC
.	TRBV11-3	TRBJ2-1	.	CASSLWSSYNEQFF	TGTGCCAGCAGCTTGTGGAGCTCCTACAATGAGCAGTTCTTC
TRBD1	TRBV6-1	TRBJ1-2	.	CASRNRDRHIAGYTF	TGTGCCAGCAGGAACCGGGACAGACACATTGCTGGCTACACCTTC
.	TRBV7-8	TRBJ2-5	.	CASSPRRGTSGETQYF	TGTGCCAGCAGCCCCCGCCGGGGGACTTCAGGGGAGACCCAGTACTTC
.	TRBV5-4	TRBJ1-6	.	CASSFDPSYNSPLHF	TGTGCCAGCAGCTTCGATCCCAGCTATAATTCACCCCTCCACTTT
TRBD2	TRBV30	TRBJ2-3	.	CAWSISGRPDTQYF	TGTGCCTGGAGCATTAGCGGGAGACCAGATACGCAGTATTTT
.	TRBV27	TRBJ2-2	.	CASQANTGELFF	TGTGCCAGTCAGGCCAACACCGGGGAGCTGTTTTTT
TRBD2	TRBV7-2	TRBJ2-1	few	CASSGLRRGVPYNEQFF	TGTGCCAGCAGCGGTCTGCGGCGGGGGGTACCCTACAATGAGCAGTTCTTC
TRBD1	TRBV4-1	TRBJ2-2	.	CASLPGQGVTGELFF	TGCGCCAGCCTTCCGGGACAGGGTGTAACCGGGGAGCTGTTTTTT
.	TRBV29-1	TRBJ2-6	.	CSVNQDSGANVLTF	TGCAGCGTTAACCAGGACTCTGGGGCCAACGTCCTGACTTTC
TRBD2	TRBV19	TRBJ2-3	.	CASSMRGDSTDTQYF	TGTGCCAGTAGTATGCGGGGGGATAGCACAGATACGCAGTATTTT
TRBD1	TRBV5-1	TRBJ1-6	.	CASKRDRGQNSPLHF	TGCGCCAGCAAGAGGGACAGGGGGCAGAATTCACCCCTCCACTTT
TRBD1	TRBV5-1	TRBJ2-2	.	CASSPGTGATGELFF	TGCGCCAGCAGCCCCGGGACAGGGGCGACCGGGGAGCTGTTTTTT
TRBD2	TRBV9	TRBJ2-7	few	CASSPRGSGRHEQYF	TGTGCCAGCAGCCCCCGGGGTAGCGGGAGGCACGAGCAGTACTTC
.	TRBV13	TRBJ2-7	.	CASSLVTAGGDEQYF	TGTGCCAGCAGCTTAGTGACGGCCGGCGGGGATGAGCAGTACTTC
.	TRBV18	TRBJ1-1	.	CASSPAAGRTNTEAFF	TGTGCCAGCTCACCTGCTGCGGGACGCACCAACACTGAAGCTTTCTTT
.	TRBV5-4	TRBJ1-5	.	CASSLGRSNQPQHF	TGTGCCAGCAGCTTGGGCAGATCAAATCAGCCCCAGCATTTT
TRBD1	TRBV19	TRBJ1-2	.	CASRDRRTYGYTF	TGTGCCAGTAGGGACAGGCGAACCTATGGCTACACCTTC
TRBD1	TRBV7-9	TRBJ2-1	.	CASSYRPGGSSEQFF	TGTGCCAGCAGCTACCGCCCAGGGGGCTCGAGTGAGCAGTTCTTC
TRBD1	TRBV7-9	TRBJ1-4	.	CSSSLGGRTNEKLFF	TGTTCCAGCAGCTTAGGGGGCCGAACAAATGAAAAACTGTTTTTT
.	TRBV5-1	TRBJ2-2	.	CASSLGGTSNTGELFF	TGCGCCAGCAGCTTGGGGGGGACATCGAACACCGGGGAGCTGTTTTTT
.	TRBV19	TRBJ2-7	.	CASGGYYEQYF	TGTGCCAGTGGGGGCTACTACGAGCAGTACTTC
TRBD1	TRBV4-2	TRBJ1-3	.	CASSQDSDRGTGNTIYF	TGTGCCAGCAGCCAAGATTCGGACAGGGGAACTGGAAACACCATATATTTT
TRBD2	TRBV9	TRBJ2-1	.	CASSSRTRREGEQFF	TGTGCCAGCAGCTCACGTACCCGTAGGGAGGGTGAGCAGTTCTTC
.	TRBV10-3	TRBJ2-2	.	CAISEITQGSGELFF	TGTGCCATCAGTGAGATTACTCAGGGTTCCGGGGAGCTGTTTTTT
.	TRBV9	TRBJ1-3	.	CASSVAPGRGSSGNTIYF	TGTGCCAGCAGCGTAGCTCCTGGACGGGGAAGCTCTGGAAACACCATATATTTT
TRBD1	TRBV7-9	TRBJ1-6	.	CASSHPQGADSPLHF	TGTGCCAGCAGCCACCCACAGGGGGCGGATTCACCCCTCCACTTT
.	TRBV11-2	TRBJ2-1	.	CASSLDNYNEQFF	TGTGCCAGCAGCTTAGATAACTACAATGAGCAGTTCTTC
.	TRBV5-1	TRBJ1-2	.	CASSLDGDNYGYTF	TGCGCCAGCAGCTTGGACGGAGATAACTATGGCTACACCTTC
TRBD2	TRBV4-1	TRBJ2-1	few	CASSQEAGTSGLNEQFF	TGCGCCAGCAGCCAAGAGGCCGGGACTAGCGGGCTCAATGAGCAGTTCTTC
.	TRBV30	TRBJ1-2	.	CAWSVSRAYGYTF	TGTGCCTGGAGTGTAAGCAGGGCCTATGGCTACACCTTC
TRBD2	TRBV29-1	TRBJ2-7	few	CSVLRGASGVDEQYF	TGCAGCGTTCTACGTGGGGCTAGCGGGGTCGACGAGCAGTACTTC
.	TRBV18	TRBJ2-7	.	CASSLQGYEQYF	TGTGCCAGCTCCCTACAGGGCTACGAGCAGTACTTC
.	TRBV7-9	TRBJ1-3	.	CSSSLSEGNTIYF	TGTTCCAGCAGCTTATCTGAGGGAAACACCATATATTTT
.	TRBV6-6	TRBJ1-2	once	CASSYSMQGSGYTF	TGTGCCAGCAGTTACTCGATGCAGGGGTCAGGCTACACCTTC
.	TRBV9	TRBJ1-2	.	CASSVDLGQHGYTF	TGTGCCAGCAGCGTAGATCTGGGACAACATGGCTACACCTTC
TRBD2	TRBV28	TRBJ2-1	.	CASSLRLAGVYSYNEQFF	TGTGCCAGCAGTTTGCGGCTAGCGGGGGTGTACTCCTACAATGAGCAGTTCTTC
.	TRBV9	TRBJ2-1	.	CASSPRQASYNEQFF	TGTGCCAGCAGCCCCAGACAGGCCTCCTACAATGAGCAGTTCTTC